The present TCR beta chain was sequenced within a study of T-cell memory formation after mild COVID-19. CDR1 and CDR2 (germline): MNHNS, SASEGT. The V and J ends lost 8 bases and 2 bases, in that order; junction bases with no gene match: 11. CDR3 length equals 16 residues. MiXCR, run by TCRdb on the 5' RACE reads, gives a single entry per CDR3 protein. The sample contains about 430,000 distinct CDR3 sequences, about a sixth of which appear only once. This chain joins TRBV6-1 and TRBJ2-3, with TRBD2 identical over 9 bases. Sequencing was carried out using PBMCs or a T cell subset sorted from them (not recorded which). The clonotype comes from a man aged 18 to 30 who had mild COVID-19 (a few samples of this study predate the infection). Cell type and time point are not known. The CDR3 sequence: CASPTISGGSTDTQYF. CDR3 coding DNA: TGTGCCAGCCCGACTATTAGCGGGGGATCCACAGATACGCAGTATTTT.